One TCR beta chain is described in this entry. This clone may be a read error of a much larger clone one base away. CDR1 is MNHNS and CDR2 is SASEGT in the germline V gene. This CDR3 comprises 14 residues. The V gene lost 6 bases and the J gene lost 3 bases, with 12 bases spanning the gap. The TCR beta library used iRepertoire HTBI primers with Arm-PCR amplification of CDR3. From the multiplex PCR reads, TCRdb called clonotypes with MiXCR, one entry per CDR3 protein. The sample has 380,000 or so distinct CDR3 sequences; around 16% are singletons. Time point: newly diagnosed GD, antithyroid drugs for less than 3 months. The TCR library was prepared using RNA isolated from PBMCs. This specimen belongs to a study of regulatory T cells in long-lasting Graves disease. These same data were also listed under a study on T cells in Graves' hyperthyroidism and ophthalmopathy. Per that paper: RT-PCR in the first round (using the HTBI primer set) targeted the TCR CDR3.

The chain couples TRBV6-1 to TRBJ1-5, with D perhaps TRBD1 (5 bases). Source: peripheral blood mononuclear cells (PBMCs), taken at new diagnosis, from a patient treated with antithyroid drugs. This receptor was taken from a woman between 18 and 29 years old with Graves disease. CDR3 coding DNA: TGTGCCAGCAGACCCGACAGATACAATCAGCCCCAGCATTTT. Amino acids: CASRPDRYNQPQHF.